Below are 10 T cell receptor beta chains sequenced from a single sample in a study of T cell responses to AZD1222 COVID-19 vaccine. Only in-frame clones appear in the TCRdb table, and some are missing; sequencing was by immunoSEQ multiplex PCR. The data hold 45,000 or so clones, with 75% to 85% observed a single time. The material was peripheral blood, obtained on day 0 of AZD1222 vaccination. These receptors originate from an adult in good health.

This sequence joins TRBV7-8 and TRBJ2-7; 7 bases match TRBD2. This CDR3 comprises 19 residues. Germline loops: CDR1 SGHVS, CDR2 FQNEAQ. The J segment lost 0 bases and the V segment lost 3 bases, leaving 17 bases of the junction unmatched. CDR3 bases: TGTGCCAGCAGCTTCGGGCTTCAACGACCTAGCGGCACCTCCTACGAGCAGTACTTC. As protein: CASSFGLQRPSGTSYEQYF.

The CDR3 nucleotides are TGCGCCAGCAGCCAAGACGTCCGGACTAGCGGGTGGGAGACCCAGTACTTC. This encodes CASSQDVRTSGWETQYF. The chain carries TRBV4-3 and TRBJ2-5, with 11 nucleotides matching TRBD2. The CDR3 consists of 17 residues. Germline assignment: CDR1 LGHNA and CDR2 YSLEER. V lost 0 bases, J lost 5 bases, and 8 bases stayed unmatched.

The rearrangement links TRBV24-1 to TRBJ1-2; 9 positions match TRBD1. Looked up from germline, CDR1 is KGHDR and CDR2 is SFDVKD. This CDR3 spans 16 amino acids. With V trimmed by 5 bases and J by 8 bases, 14 bases remained unmatched. The CDR3 nucleotides read TGTGCCACCAGTGTAGGGGGTTCGGGACAGGGAGGCGGCTACACCTTC. It translates to CATSVGGSGQGGGYTF.

The CDR3 sequence is CASSRTQGGNSPLHF. CDR3 DNA: TGTGCCAGCAGCAGAACCCAGGGTGGTAATTCACCCCTCCACTTT. This chain joins TRBV2 and TRBJ1-6, with D possibly matching TRBD1 (5 bases). The CDR3 loop spans 15 amino acids. The germline V gene encodes CDR1 SNHLY and CDR2 FYNNEI. Trimming took off 6 bases at V and 6 bases at J, with 15 bases between the two ends.

The gene calls are TRBV27 and TRBJ2-7; 7 bases are shared with TRBD2. Germline CDR1 and CDR2: MNHEY and SMNVEV (reference sequence). With 9 bases clipped from V and 3 bases from J, the junction kept 11 bases outside the gene matches. CDR3 length equals 14 residues. The CDR3 protein is CASFTAGLGYEQYF. The DNA for the CDR3 is TGTGCCAGTTTTACAGCGGGACTTGGCTACGAGCAGTACTTC.

The chain links TRBV27 to TRBJ1-6; possible D gene TRBD1, 6 bases. Germline V gene data show CDR1 as MNHEY and CDR2 as SMNVEV (reference sequence). The CDR3 runs 14 residues. With 2 bases removed from V and 7 bases from J, the gap between germline ends came to 9 bases. The CDR3 sequence: CASSLDQGNSPLHF. The CDR3 DNA follows: TGTGCCAGCAGTTTAGACCAGGGGAATTCACCCCTCCACTTT.

The V gene is TRBV15, the J gene TRBJ2-7, with 11 bases lining up with TRBD1. The CDR3 runs 18 residues. Germline-derived CDR1 and CDR2 are LNHNV and YYDKDF (reference sequence). V trimming: 0 bases; J trimming: 3 bases; junction bases outside the gene matches: 10. CDR3 loop: CATSRDQPGQGGYYEQYF. In nucleotides, the CDR3 is TGTGCCACCAGCAGAGACCAACCGGGACAGGGGGGCTACTACGAGCAGTACTTC. The variable domain in full, with the rest retrieved from reference TRBV15 and TRBJ2-7, is DAMVIQNPRYQVTQFGKPVTLSCSQTLNHNVMYWYQQKSSQAPKLLFHYYDKDFNNEADTPDNFQSRRPNTSFCFLDIRSPGLGDTAMYLCATSRDQPGQGGYYEQYFGPGTRLTVT.

J is TRBJ2-5 and V is TRBV28; 8 nucleotides match TRBD2. The CDR3 consists of 16 residues. After removal of 6 bases from V and 5 bases from J, the junction contained 14 bases not matched to a gene. Germline values: CDR1 MDHEN, CDR2 SYDVKM. The CDR3 DNA reads TGTGCCAGCAGGTCTAGCGGGTACATAAATGAGGAGACCCAGTACTTC. Translated, it gives CASRSSGYINEETQYF.

V is TRBV7-8 and J is TRBJ2-7; possible D gene TRBD1, 6 bases. CDR3 length: 15 amino acids. The germline V and J ends were trimmed by 4 bases and 7 bases, with 20 bases remaining between them. Germline CDR1 and CDR2: SGHVS and FQNEAQ. The CDR3 reads CASSSSWGPMWEQYF. The CDR3 DNA is TGTGCCAGCAGCTCCAGTTGGGGGCCGATGTGGGAGCAGTACTTC.

CDR3 loop: CASSYIGTGRSTDTQYF. CDR3 in DNA: TGTGCCAGCAGCTATATCGGGACGGGACGGAGCACAGATACGCAGTATTTT. V gene TRBV5-6 combines with J gene TRBJ2-3; D could derive from TRBD1 or TRBD2 (5 bases each). V shed 3 bases and J shed 0 bases, with 17 bases lying between them. CDR1 SGHDT and CDR2 YYEEEE come from the germline V gene. The CDR3 has 17 residues. The whole variable domain, remainder taken from reference TRBV5-6 and TRBJ2-3, is DAGVTQSPTHLIKTRGQQVTLRCSPKSGHDTVSWYQQALGQGPQFIFQYYEEEERQRGNFPDRFSGHQFPNYSSELNVNALLLGDSALYLCASSYIGTGRSTDTQYFGPGTRLTVL.